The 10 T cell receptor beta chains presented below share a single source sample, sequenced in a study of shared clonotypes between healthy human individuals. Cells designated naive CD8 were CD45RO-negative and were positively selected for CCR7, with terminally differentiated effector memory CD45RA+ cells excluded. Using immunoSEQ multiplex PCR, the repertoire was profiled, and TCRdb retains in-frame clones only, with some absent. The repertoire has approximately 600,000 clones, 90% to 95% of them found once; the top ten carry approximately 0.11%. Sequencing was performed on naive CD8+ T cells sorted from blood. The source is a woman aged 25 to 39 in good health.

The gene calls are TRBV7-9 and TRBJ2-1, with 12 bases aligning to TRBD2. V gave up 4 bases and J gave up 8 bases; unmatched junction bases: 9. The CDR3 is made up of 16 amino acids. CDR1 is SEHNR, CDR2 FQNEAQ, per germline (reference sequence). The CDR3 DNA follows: TGTGCCAGCAGCTCTCTAGCGGGAGGGCCTAAGGATGAGCAGTTCTTC. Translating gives CASSSLAGGPKDEQFF.

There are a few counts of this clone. The CDR3, as DNA: TGTGCCAGCAGTCGGACTAGCGGGAGTGGTGAGCAGTTCTTC. Residues: CASSRTSGSGEQFF. V is TRBV27 and J is TRBJ2-1; 13 bases line up with TRBD2. The CDR3 runs 14 residues. Germline trimming cut 5 bases from V and 9 bases from J; bases unmatched to any gene: 4. Germline V CDR1 and CDR2: MNHEY, SMNVEV (reference sequence).

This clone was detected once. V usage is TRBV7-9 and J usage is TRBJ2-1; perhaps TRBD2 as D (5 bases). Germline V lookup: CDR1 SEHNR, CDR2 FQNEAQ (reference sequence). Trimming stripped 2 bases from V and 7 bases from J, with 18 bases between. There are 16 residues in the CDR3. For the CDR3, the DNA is TGTGCCAGCAGCTTAATGGAGTACCCACTAGATAATGAGCAGTTCTTC. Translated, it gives CASSLMEYPLDNEQFF.

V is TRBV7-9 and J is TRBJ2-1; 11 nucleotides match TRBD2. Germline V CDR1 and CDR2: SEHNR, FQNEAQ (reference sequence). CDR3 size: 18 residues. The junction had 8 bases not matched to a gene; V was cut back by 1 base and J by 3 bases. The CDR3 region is CASSLVAGGGIGYNEQFF. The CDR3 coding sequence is TGTGCCAGCAGCTTAGTAGCGGGAGGGGGAATAGGCTACAATGAGCAGTTCTTC.

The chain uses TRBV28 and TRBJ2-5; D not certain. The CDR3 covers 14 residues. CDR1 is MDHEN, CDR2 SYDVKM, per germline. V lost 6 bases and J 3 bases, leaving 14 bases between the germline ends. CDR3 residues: CASRIQAAEETQYF. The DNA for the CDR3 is TGTGCCAGCAGAATCCAGGCAGCCGAAGAGACCCAGTACTTC.

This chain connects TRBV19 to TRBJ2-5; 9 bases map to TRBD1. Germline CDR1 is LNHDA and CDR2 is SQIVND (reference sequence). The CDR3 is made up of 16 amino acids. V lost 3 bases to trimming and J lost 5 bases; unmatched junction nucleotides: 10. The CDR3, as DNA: TGTGCCAGTAGTATGGAGAACAGGGGGCATCGGGAGACCCAGTACTTC. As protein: CASSMENRGHRETQYF.

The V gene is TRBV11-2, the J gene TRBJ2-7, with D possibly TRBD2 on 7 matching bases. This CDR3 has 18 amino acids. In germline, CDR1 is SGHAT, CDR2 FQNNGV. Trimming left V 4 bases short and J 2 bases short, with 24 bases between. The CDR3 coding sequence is TGTGCCAGCAGCTCCTGGTCTGGGGGGGGCCTGGTCCCCTACGAGCAGTACTTC. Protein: CASSSWSGGGLVPYEQYF.

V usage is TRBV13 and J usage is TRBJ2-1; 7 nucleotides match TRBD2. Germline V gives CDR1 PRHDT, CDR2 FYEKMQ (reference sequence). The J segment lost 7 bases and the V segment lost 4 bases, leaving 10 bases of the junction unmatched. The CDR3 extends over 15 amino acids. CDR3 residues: CASSSAGGSLNEQFF. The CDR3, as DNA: TGTGCCAGCAGCTCCGCGGGCGGGAGTTTGAATGAGCAGTTCTTC.

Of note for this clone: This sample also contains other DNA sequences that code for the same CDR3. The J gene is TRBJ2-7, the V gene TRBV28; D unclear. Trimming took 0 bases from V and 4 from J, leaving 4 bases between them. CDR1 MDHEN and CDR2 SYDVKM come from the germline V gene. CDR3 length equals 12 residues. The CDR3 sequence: CASSLWGYEQYF. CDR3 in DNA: TGTGCCAGCAGTTTATGGGGTTACGAGCAGTACTTC.

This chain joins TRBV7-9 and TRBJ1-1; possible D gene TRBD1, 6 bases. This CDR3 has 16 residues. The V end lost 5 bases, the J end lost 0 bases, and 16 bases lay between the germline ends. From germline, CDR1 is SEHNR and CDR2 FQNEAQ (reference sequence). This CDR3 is CASSPPDSLLNTEAFF. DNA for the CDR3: TGTGCCAGCAGCCCTCCGGACAGTCTTTTGAACACTGAAGCTTTCTTT.